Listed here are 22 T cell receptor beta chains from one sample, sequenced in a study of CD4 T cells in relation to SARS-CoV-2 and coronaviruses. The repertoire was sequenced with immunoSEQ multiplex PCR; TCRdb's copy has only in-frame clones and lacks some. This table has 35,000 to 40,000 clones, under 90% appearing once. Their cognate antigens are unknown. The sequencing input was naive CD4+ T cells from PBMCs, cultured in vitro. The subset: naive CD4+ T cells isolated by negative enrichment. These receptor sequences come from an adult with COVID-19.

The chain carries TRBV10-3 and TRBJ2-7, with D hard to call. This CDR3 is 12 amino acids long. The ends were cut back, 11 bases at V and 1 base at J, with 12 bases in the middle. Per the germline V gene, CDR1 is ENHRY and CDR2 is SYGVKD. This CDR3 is CAVKGSSYEQYF. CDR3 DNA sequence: TGTGCCGTCAAAGGGTCTTCCTACGAGCAGTACTTC.

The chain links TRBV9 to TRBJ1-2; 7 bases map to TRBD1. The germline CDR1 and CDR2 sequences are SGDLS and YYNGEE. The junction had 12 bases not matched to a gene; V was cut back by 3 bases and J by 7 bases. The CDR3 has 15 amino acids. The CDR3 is CASSAQGGVRGGYTF. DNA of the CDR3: TGTGCCAGCAGCGCCCAGGGGGGCGTAAGAGGTGGCTACACCTTC. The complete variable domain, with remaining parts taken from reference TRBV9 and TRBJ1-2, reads DSGVTQTPKHLITATGQRVTLRCSPRSGDLSVYWYQQSLDQGLQFLIQYYNGEERAKGNILERFSAQQFPDLHSELNLSSLELGDSALYFCASSAQGGVRGGYTFGSGTRLTVV.

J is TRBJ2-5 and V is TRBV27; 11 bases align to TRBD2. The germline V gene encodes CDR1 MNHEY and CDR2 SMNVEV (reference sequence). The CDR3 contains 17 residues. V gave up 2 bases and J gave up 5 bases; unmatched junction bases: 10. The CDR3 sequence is CASSLLGTSGSGETQYF. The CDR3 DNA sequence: TGTGCCAGCAGTTTACTTGGTACTAGCGGGAGCGGGGAGACCCAGTACTTC.

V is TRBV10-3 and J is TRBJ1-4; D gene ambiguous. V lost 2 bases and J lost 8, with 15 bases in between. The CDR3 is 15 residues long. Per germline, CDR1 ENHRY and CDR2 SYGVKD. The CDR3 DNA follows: TGTGCCATCAGTGAGCAAGGGTTAGGAGGGGAAAAACTGTTTTTT. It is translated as CAISEQGLGGEKLFF.

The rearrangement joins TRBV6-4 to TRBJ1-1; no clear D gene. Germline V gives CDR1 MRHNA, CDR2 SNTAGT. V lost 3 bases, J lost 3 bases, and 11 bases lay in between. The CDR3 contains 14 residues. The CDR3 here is CASSEVREYTEAFF. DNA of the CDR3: TGTGCCAGCAGTGAGGTTAGGGAGTACACTGAAGCTTTCTTT.

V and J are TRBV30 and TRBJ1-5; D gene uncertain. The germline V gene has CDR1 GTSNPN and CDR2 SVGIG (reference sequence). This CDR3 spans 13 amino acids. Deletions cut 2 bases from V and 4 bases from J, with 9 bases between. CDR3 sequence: CAWSMAKNQPQHF. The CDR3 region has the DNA TGTGCCTGGAGTATGGCTAAGAATCAGCCCCAGCATTTT.

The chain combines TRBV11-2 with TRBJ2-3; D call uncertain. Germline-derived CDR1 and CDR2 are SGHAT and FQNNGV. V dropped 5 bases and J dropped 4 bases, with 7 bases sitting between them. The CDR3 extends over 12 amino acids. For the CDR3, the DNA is TGTGCCAGCAGCCCAGTCCCAGATACGCAGTATTTT. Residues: CASSPVPDTQYF.

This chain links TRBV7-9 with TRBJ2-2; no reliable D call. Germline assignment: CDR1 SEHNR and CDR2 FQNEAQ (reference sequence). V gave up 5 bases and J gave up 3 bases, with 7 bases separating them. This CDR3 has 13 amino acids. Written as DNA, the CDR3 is TGTGCCAGCAGCAGATCCTACACCGGGGAGCTGTTTTTT. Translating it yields CASSRSYTGELFF. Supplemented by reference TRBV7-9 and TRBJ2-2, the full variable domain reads DTGVSQNPRHKITKRGQNVTFRCDPISEHNRLYWYRQTLGQGPEFLTYFQNEAQLEKSRLLSDRFSAERPKGSFSTLEIQRTEQGDSAMYLCASSRSYTGELFFGEGSRLTVL.

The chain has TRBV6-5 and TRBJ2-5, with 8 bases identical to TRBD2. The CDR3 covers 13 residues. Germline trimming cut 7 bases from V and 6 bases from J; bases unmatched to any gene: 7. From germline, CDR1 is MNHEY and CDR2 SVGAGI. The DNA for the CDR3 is TGTGCCAGCACCGTAGCGGGATCGCAGACCCAGTACTTC. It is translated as CASTVAGSQTQYF.

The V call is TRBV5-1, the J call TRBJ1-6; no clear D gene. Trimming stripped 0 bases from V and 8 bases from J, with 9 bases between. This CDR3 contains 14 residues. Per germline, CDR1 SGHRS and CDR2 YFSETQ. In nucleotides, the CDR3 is TGCGCCAGCAGCTTGGAGGGCCGGGATTCACCCCTCCACTTT. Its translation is CASSLEGRDSPLHF.

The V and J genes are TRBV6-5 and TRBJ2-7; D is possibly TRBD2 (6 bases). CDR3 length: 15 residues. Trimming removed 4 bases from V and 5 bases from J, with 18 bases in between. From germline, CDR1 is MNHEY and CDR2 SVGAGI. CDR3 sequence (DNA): TGTGCCAGCAGTTCTACCGGGAGTAAGTGGAACGAGCAGTACTTC. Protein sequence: CASSSTGSKWNEQYF.

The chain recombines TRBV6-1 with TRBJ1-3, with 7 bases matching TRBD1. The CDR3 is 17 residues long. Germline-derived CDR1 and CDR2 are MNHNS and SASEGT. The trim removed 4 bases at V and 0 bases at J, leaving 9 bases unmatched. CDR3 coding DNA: TGTGCCAGCAGTGCCCAAGGGGGACAGATCTCTGGAAACACCATATATTTT. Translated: CASSAQGGQISGNTIYF.

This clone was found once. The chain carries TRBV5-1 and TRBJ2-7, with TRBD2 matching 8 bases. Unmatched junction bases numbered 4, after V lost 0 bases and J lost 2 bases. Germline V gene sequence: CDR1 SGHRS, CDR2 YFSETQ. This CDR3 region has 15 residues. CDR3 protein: CASSLAGGRPYEQYF. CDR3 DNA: TGCGCCAGCAGCTTGGCCGGCGGGAGGCCCTACGAGCAGTACTTC. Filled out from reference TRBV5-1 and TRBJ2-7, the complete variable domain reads KAGVTQTPRYLIKTRGQQVTLSCSPISGHRSVSWYQQTPGQGLQFLFEYFSETQRNKGNFPGRFSGRQFSNSRSEMNVSTLELGDSALYLCASSLAGGRPYEQYFGPGTRLTVT.

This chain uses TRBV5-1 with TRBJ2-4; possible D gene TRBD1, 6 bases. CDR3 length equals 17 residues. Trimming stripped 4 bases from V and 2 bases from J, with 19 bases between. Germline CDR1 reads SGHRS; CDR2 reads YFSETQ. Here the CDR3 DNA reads TGCGCCAGCAGCCGATCAGGGGCTATTAGGTCCAAAAACATTCAGTACTTC. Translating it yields CASSRSGAIRSKNIQYF. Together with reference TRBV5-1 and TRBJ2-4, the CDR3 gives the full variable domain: KAGVTQTPRYLIKTRGQQVTLSCSPISGHRSVSWYQQTPGQGLQFLFEYFSETQRNKGNFPGRFSGRQFSNSRSEMNVSTLELGDSALYLCASSRSGAIRSKNIQYFGAGTRLSVL.

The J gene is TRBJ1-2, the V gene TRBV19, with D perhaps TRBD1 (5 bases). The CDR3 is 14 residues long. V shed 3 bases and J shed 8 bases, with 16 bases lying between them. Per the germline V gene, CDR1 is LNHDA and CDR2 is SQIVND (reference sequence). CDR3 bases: TGTGCCAGTAGTATTTTGGGACTGAACAGGGGCTACACCTTC. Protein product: CASSILGLNRGYTF.

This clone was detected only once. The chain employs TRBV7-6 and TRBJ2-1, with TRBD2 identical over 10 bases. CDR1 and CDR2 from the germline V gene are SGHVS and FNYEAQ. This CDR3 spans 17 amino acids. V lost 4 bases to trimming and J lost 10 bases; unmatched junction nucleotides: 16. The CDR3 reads CASSSTGPSGSSREQFF. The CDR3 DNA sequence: TGTGCCAGCAGCTCAACGGGGCCTAGCGGGAGCTCCCGGGAGCAGTTCTTC. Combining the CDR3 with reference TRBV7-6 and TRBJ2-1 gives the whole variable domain GAGVSQSPRYKVTKRGQDVALRCDPISGHVSLYWYRQALGQGPEFLTYFNYEAQQDKSGLPNDRFSAERPEGSISTLTIQRTEQRDSAMYRCASSSTGPSGSSREQFFGPGTRLTVL.

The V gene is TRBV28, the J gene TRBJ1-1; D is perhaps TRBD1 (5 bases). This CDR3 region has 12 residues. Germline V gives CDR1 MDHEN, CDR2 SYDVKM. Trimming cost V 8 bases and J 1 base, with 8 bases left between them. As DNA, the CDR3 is TGTGCCAGCTACACAGGGAACACTGAAGCTTTCTTT. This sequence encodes CASYTGNTEAFF. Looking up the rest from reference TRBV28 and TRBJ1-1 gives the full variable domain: DVKVTQSSRYLVKRTGEKVFLECVQDMDHENMFWYRQDPGLGLRLIYFSYDVKMKEKGDIPEGYSVSREKKERFSLILESASTNQTSMYLCASYTGNTEAFFGQGTRLTVV.

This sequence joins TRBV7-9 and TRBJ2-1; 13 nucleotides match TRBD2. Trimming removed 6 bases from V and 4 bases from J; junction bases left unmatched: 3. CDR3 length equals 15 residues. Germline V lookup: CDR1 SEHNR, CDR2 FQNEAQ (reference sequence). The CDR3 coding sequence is TGTGCCAGCAGACTAGCGGGAGGGCCTTACAATGAGCAGTTCTTC. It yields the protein CASRLAGGPYNEQFF. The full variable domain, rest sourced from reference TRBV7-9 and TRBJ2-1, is DTGVSQNPRHKITKRGQNVTFRCDPISEHNRLYWYRQTLGQGPEFLTYFQNEAQLEKSRLLSDRFSAERPKGSFSTLEIQRTEQGDSAMYLCASRLAGGPYNEQFFGPGTRLTVL.

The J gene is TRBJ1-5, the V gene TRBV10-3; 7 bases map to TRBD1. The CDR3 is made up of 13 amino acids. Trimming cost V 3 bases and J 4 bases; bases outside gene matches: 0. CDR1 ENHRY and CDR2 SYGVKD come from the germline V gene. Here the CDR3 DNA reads TGTGCCATCAGTGACAGGGGGAATCAGCCCCAGCATTTT. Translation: CAISDRGNQPQHF.

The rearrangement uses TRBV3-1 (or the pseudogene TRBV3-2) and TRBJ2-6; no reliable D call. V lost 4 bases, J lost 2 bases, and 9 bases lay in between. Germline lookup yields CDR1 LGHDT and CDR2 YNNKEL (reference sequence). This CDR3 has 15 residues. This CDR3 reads CASSPTTAGANVLTF. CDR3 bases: TGTGCCAGCAGCCCCACGACGGCTGGGGCCAACGTCCTGACTTTC.

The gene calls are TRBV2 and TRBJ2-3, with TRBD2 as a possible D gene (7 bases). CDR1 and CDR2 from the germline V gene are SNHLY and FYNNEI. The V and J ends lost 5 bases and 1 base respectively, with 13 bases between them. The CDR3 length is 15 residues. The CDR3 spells CASSMGGPGTDTQYF. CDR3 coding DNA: TGTGCCAGCAGTATGGGGGGGCCCGGCACAGATACGCAGTATTTT.

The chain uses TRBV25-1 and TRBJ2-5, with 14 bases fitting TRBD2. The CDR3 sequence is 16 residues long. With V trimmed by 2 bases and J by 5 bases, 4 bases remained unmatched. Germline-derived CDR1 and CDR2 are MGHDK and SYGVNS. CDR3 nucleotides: TGTGCCAGCAGTGAACAGGGACTAGCGGGAGCTGAGACCCAGTACTTC. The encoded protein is CASSEQGLAGAETQYF.